This T cell receptor (beta chain) was documented in a study of blood T cell repertoires in COVID-19. Across the study: The United States, Italy and Spain provided the acute and convalescent COVID-19 samples. In each case, the material was cDNA or gDNA derived from T cells, B-cell-depleted T cells, or PBMCs.

Individuals aged about 18 to 100 years were recruited from some 26 US areas. Clinical history as reported by participants underpinned cohort assignment. The repertoire was sequenced with immunoSEQ multiplex PCR; TCRdb's copy has only in-frame clones and lacks some. The table shows roughly 250,000 clones, with approximately 90% occurring only once. The sample comprised PBMCs or T cells enriched from blood (not recorded which). The receptor's source is a man aged 45-60 years who had been exposed to COVID-19.

CDR3 nucleotides: TGTGCCAGCGGCCGTATCTCTGGAAACACCATATATTTT. Its translation is CASGRISGNTIYF. V gene TRBV2 combines with J gene TRBJ1-3; D gene unclear. The ends were cut back, 8 bases at V and 0 bases at J, with 8 bases in the middle. The germline gives CDR1 SNHLY, CDR2 FYNNEI. The CDR3 sequence is 13 residues long.